Listed here is a single T cell receptor beta chain. In germline, CDR1 is SGHRS, CDR2 YFSETQ. V dropped 0 bases and J dropped 6; count of bases not matched to a gene: 8. This CDR3 has 16 residues. These data originate in a study of technical replicates of blood from a few donors. Data came from immunoSEQ multiplex PCR; TCRdb stores just in-frame clones and leaves some out. The table has tens of thousands of clones, approximately 86% seen once; the top ten hold approximately 4.9%. This TCR was recovered from a human donor in good health. Some clones in this sample may be carry-over from other donors' samples. The chain recombines TRBV5-1 with TRBJ2-2, with 7 bases aligning to TRBD2. Input material: PBMCs. The DNA of the CDR3 is TGCGCCAGCAGCTTGGTGGCTAGCGGCTCCCCCGGGGAGCTGTTTTTT. Its translation: CASSLVASGSPGELFF.